Listed below are T cell receptor beta chains from one sample, sequenced in a study of a mutant IDH1 vaccine in newly diagnosed glioma. Clones were read by immunoSEQ multiplex PCR, and TCRdb kept only the in-frame ones, dropping some. The table shows 98,000 or so clones, with roughly 89% occurring only once. This material consisted of PBMCs, taken from a glioma patient treated with radiotherapy, temozolomide or both. The receptor source for this set is a woman aged 45-59 years with glioma. Each CDR3 is given with its conserved first and last residue. D genes are given only for firm matches. Some rows mark clone size as missing; the rest say once, few, many or name a class of expanded clone.

d_gene	j_gene	v_gene	abundance	CDR3nt	CDR3aa
-	TRBJ2-1	TRBV7-3	once	TGTGCCAGCAGCCAAGTCGGCAATGAGCAGTTCTTC	CASSQVGNEQFF
-	TRBJ1-1	TRBV28	-	TGTGCCAGCAGTCCCCCACATTCCACTGAAGCTTTCTTT	CASSPPHSTEAFF
TRBD2	TRBJ2-7	TRBV30	-	TGTGCCTGGAGAGCTAGCGGGACGAGCTCCTACGAGCAGTACTTC	CAWRASGTSSYEQYF
TRBD1	TRBJ2-3	TRBV7-6	-	TGTGCCAGCAGCCAGGACAGGGGGGGGCCAGATACGCAGTATTTT	CASSQDRGGPDTQYF
TRBD1	TRBJ1-4	TRBV28	once	TGTGCCAGCAGCTGGACAGGGGGATATGAAAAACTGTTTTTT	CASSWTGGYEKLFF
-	TRBJ1-1	TRBV11-2	-	TGTGCCAGCAGCTTAGTTGAGGCCATGAACACTGAAGCTTTCTTT	CASSLVEAMNTEAFF
-	TRBJ2-1	TRBV7-8	once	TGTGCCAGCAGCTCATACAGGGGGAGGGGTGAGCAGTTCTTC	CASSSYRGRGEQFF
-	TRBJ2-7	TRBV29-1	-	TGCAGCGCAGAAGGTGAGGAGTACGAGCAGTACTTC	CSAEGEEYEQYF
TRBD1	TRBJ2-3	TRBV7-9	-	TGTGCCAGCAGCCTACGCCCGGGGACAGGTAGCACAGATACGCAGTATTTT	CASSLRPGTGSTDTQYF
-	TRBJ2-7	TRBV10-3	-	TGTGCCATCAGGGGGGAGTCGTCCTCCGAGCAGTACTTC	CAIRGESSSEQYF
TRBD1	TRBJ1-4	TRBV19	-	TGTGCCAGTAGGCCCACAGGGGTGGGCGAAAAACTGTTTTTT	CASRPTGVGEKLFF
-	TRBJ2-5	TRBV5-4	-	TGTGCCAGCAGCGACTCCGGGGGCCAGGGAGAGACCCAGTACTTC	CASSDSGGQGETQYF
-	TRBJ2-7	TRBV28	-	TGTGCCAGCATACCGGGCTGGGGTGGGAAATCCTACGAGCAGTACTTC	CASIPGWGGKSYEQYF